The entry that follows covers one T cell receptor (beta chain) sequence. Its antigen is unknown. The sample is drawn from a study of OX40 agonist ivuxolimab in advanced cancers. Study-wide context: The dose-escalation group included hepatocellular carcinoma, melanoma, renal cell carcinoma and head and neck cancer.

Data came from immunoSEQ multiplex PCR; TCRdb stores just in-frame clones and leaves some out. The sample yields approximately 59,000 clones, around nine tenths seen once. Germline assignment: CDR1 SGHAT and CDR2 FQNNGV. This CDR3 spans 16 amino acids. The V end lost 1 base, the J end lost 2 bases, and 15 bases lay between the germline ends. Study-level points and caveats: On average, a greater number of expanded clones characterised CD8+ T cells relative to CD4+. Clonal expansion from baseline to week 6 occurred in both CD4+ and CD8+ T cells.

Blood sampling took place at baseline, cycle 4 day 1, and cycle 7 day 1. This chain links TRBV11-2 with TRBJ2-7; D uncertain. The input for sequencing was CD4+ or CD8+ T cells sorted from blood, taken in a trial of the OX40 agonist ivuxolimab. This TCR was recovered from an adult with an advanced solid tumor such as melanoma, head and neck, liver or kidney cancer. CDR3 nucleotides: TGTGCCAGCAGCTTAGGCCGTAGGCGGCTCCCCTACGAGCAGTACTTC. Protein: CASSLGRRRLPYEQYF. The full variable domain, completed using reference TRBV11-2 and TRBJ2-7, is EAGVAQSPRYKIIEKRQSVAFWCNPISGHATLYWYQQILGQGPKLLIQFQNNGVVDDSQLPKDRFSAERLKGVDSTLKIQPAKLEDSAVYLCASSLGRRRLPYEQYFGPGTRLTVT.